This T cell receptor (beta chain) was retrieved from a study of blood T cell repertoires in COVID-19 (TCRdb year 2020). For the study in its entirety: Collaborator samples came from the United States, Italy and Spain and covered acute and convalescent phases of COVID-19. The material from the prospective study consisted of cDNA or gDNA derived from T cells, B-cell-depleted T cells, or PBMCs. Subjects who had been exposed to COVID-19, were actively infected with it, or had recovered from it provided the deeply sampled blood TCRbeta repertoires that made up the dataset. The repertoires were released in a freely available public database meant as a resource for research on the immune response to SARS-CoV-2. Samples were obtained from the ongoing ImmuneRACE study (first 160 participants) and from about 1,300 subjects provided by 6 global collaborators. Sample metadata almost always included a de-identified subject ID, COVID-19 status, age in years and sex. Where available, HLA class I and class II types were obtained from metadata supplied by the sample provider rather than from assay-based typing.

Samples from volunteer blood donors who had recovered from COVID-19 were contributed by a second Seattle source. Each collaborating institution followed its own protocols to collect whole blood in K2EDTA tubes. For TCRbeta analysis, collaborators shipped samples as frozen whole blood, isolated PBMCs, or DNA extracted from either of those sample types. What the research found in general, with its limitations: Clinical and demographic metadata were provided uncurated, with the amount varying by source and participant.

CDR1 is given as KGHSH and CDR2 as LQKENI, both from the germline V gene. The V end loses 3 bases and the J end loses 4 bases, and a stretch of 10 bases separates them. The CDR3 holds 15 amino acids from the cysteine to the phenylalanine. Only the CDR3 portion is preserved as DNA: 45 bases, with reading frame beginning at the first base. TCRbeta CDR3 regions were amplified from genomic DNA by means of the immunoSEQ Assay, a bias-controlled multiplex PCR. The paper's data handling went like this. The number of nucleated cells in each sample was estimated by amplification of reference gene primers within the assay. To quantify the absolute abundance of each unique TCRbeta CDR3 rearrangement, sequence reads were collapsed and filtered. For each sample, productive Simpson clonality was calculated as the square root of Simpson's diversity index over productive rearrangements. The clones in this table, taken by TCRdb from immuneACCESS, are in-frame only. Not every clone is retained; where verified, under half of the shortfall comes from an unresolved V gene, and the cause of the rest is unknown. The V and J calls and clone size were taken over from that table, and D and trimming were inferred from the DNA. A total of over 200,000 clones appear in this sample, around 85% of them only once. 3% of the sample goes to the ten largest clones.

Concerning this clone: The clone's antigen remains unknown. Base quality data are lacking; no much larger clone is found one base away.

Rearrangement joined TRBV18 to TRBJ1-6, with TRBD1 perhaps the D gene, on 5 matching bases. Sequenced material: peripheral blood. This receptor was identified in a woman younger than 45 who had recovered from COVID-19. The CDR3 protein sequence reads: CASSPQGWYNSPLHF. The bases read TGTGCCAGCTCACCCCAGGGTTGGTATAATTCACCCCTCCACTTT.